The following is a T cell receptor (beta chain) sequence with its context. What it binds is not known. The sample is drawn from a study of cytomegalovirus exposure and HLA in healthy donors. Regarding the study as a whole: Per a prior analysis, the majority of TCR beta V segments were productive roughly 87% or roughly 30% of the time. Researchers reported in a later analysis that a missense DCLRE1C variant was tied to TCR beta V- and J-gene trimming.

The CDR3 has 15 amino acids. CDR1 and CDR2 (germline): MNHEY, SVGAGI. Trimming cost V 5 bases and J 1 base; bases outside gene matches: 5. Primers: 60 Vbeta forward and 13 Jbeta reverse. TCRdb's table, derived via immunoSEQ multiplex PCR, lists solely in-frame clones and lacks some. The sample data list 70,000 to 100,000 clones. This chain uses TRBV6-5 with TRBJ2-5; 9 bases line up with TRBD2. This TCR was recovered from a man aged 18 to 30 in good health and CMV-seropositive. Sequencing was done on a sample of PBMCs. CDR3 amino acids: CASSRGAGGQETQYF. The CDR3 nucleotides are TGTGCCAGCAGTAGGGGAGCGGGGGGCCAAGAGACCCAGTACTTC.